The source of this T cell receptor (beta chain) is a study of blood T cell repertoires in COVID-19. This clone has a single count. Produced via immunoSEQ multiplex PCR; TCRdb's table is partial and in-frame only. This sample has over 200,000 clones; 85% to 90% occur once, and the top ten carry approximately 2.5%. CDR1 is SGHDN, CDR2 FVKESK, per germline. Trimming took off 1 base at V and 8 bases at J, with 30 bases between the two ends. The CDR3 loop spans 20 amino acids. What was sequenced was peripheral blood. The source is a man aged 30 to 45 with COVID-19, enrolled during active disease. The chain employs TRBV14 and TRBJ2-1, with D possibly being TRBD2 (6 bases). The CDR3 reads CASSQGLGVGGRIIRDEQFF. CDR3 coding DNA: TGTGCCAGCAGCCAAGGCCTCGGGGTTGGAGGGAGGATAATAAGGGATGAGCAGTTCTTC. The full variable domain, in which reference TRBV14 and TRBJ2-1 provide the parts outside the CDR3, is EAGVTQFPSHSVIEKGQTVTLRCDPISGHDNLYWYRRVMGKEIKFLLHFVKESKQDESGMPNNRFLAERTGGTYSTLKVQPAELEDSGVYFCASSQGLGVGGRIIRDEQFFGPGTRLTVL.